These T cell receptor beta chains were read from a single sample in a study of Ad26.COV2.S vaccination and SARS-CoV-2 variants. Profiled with immunoSEQ multiplex PCR; TCRdb holds only in-frame clones, not every one. The data contain more than 300,000 clones, roughly nine tenths of them singletons. The sequenced sample was peripheral blood, obtained in a trial of Ad26.COV2.S vaccine versus placebo. The origin of the receptors is a person aged 18-60 years who received the Ad26.COV2.S COVID-19 vaccine or a placebo. The CDR3 runs from the conserved cysteine through the conserved F or W. Each record gives: J gene, V gene, D gene, CDR3 protein. A D gene is named only where the DNA matches it firmly.

TRBJ2-7,TRBV19,TRBD1,CASSMAQRQGSFYEQYF
TRBJ1-4,TRBV18,NA,CASSPFSYGEKLFF
TRBJ2-3,TRBV7-9,NA,CASSSDGRVADTQYF
TRBJ2-3,TRBV12-3/TRBV12-4,TRBD1,CASSQGAPDTQYF
TRBJ1-5,TRBV10-3,NA,CAISESVAPNQPQHF
TRBJ2-1,TRBV11-3,TRBD1,CASSNDRVLISEQFF
TRBJ1-4,TRBV3-1/TRBV3-2,NA,CASSQVLISNEKLFF
TRBJ2-5,TRBV7-2,TRBD1,CASSPLGQGALGETQYF
TRBJ1-2,TRBV2,TRBD1,CASSILRDRVDGYTF
TRBJ2-1,TRBV24-1,NA,CATSDLLSPYDGNEQFF
TRBJ1-1,TRBV6-5,NA,CASSYRVSTEAFF
TRBJ2-7,TRBV5-1,NA,CASSLASSYEQYF
TRBJ1-1,TRBV6-5,NA,CASNKEQGSNTEAFF
TRBJ2-5,TRBV7-3,TRBD1,CASSLNLDRGETQYF
TRBJ1-6,TRBV10-3,TRBD1,CAISESRPGQGDSPLHF
TRBJ1-5,TRBV5-1,TRBD1,CASSLGQGDQPQHF
TRBJ2-1,TRBV7-9,NA,CASSEDGHSYNEQFF
TRBJ1-6,TRBV18,NA,CASSPRDFLNSPLHF
TRBJ2-7,TRBV29-1,NA,CSAQGNYEQYF
TRBJ2-7,TRBV6-5,NA,CATKQAGGTSYEQYF
TRBJ2-1,TRBV9,NA,CASSVDSSGRSSYNEQFF
TRBJ1-1,TRBV6-4,NA,CASSRTENTEAFF
TRBJ2-7,TRBV7-9,TRBD1,CASSLTGIGEQYF
TRBJ1-3,TRBV7-9,NA,CASSLELNRYSGNTIYF
TRBJ2-7,TRBV11-2,TRBD1,CASSRDRGSSVSYEQYF
TRBJ2-1,TRBV3-1/TRBV3-2,TRBD2,CASSQQAGDHEQFF
TRBJ2-2,TRBV11-2,NA,CASSSGISRGGELFF
TRBJ1-1,TRBV5-6,NA,CASSFITGRTEAFF
TRBJ2-7,TRBV6-1,NA,CASSEGPADPYEQYF
TRBJ1-2,TRBV12-5,NA,CASGVRQVPYGYTF
TRBJ1-2,TRBV19,NA,CASSIPQLGGYTF
TRBJ2-5,TRBV2,TRBD2,CASSGLAGETQYF
TRBJ2-1,TRBV19,TRBD1,CASSISYPGQSNEQFF
TRBJ1-5,TRBV12-5,NA,CASGLIVQGYSNQPQHF
TRBJ2-1,TRBV7-2,TRBD2,CRALREFNEQFF
TRBJ2-7,TRBV7-9,TRBD2,CAGGVYSYEQYF
TRBJ2-1,TRBV10-3,NA,CAISTGASSYNEQFF
TRBJ2-7,TRBV28,NA,CASRGPPGAANYEQYF
TRBJ1-5,TRBV3-1/TRBV3-2,NA,CASSLSAGDQPQHF
TRBJ1-3,TRBV9,TRBD1,CASSPGQGSGNTIYF
TRBJ2-1,TRBV28,NA,CASSPPGLQNEQFF
TRBJ1-4,TRBV15,NA,CATSRAFRKRRAEKLFF